These T cell receptor beta chains were read from a single sample in a study of blood T cell repertoires in COVID-19. Repertoires were generated with immunoSEQ multiplex PCR, while TCRdb's copy carries only in-frame clones and drops some. The table has fewer than 120,000 clones, 87% seen once. The specimen was peripheral blood. The receptors come from a human donor in a cohort sampled during active COVID-19. Both conserved end residues are part of each CDR3. The D gene is left open where the match is weak. The size entry is marked missing in some rows and otherwise reads once, few, many or a size class.

v_call	d_call	clone_size	cdr3_length	j_call	cdr3_nt	cdr3_aa
TRBV28	-	-	13	TRBJ2-1	TGTGCCGGCAGTTCGCCGGGGGAGACTGAGCAGTTCTTC	CAGSSPGETEQFF
TRBV4-1	-	-	13	TRBJ1-1	TGCGCCAGCAGCACGGACAGCCACACTGAAGCTTTCTTT	CASSTDSHTEAFF
TRBV6-6	-	-	15	TRBJ1-5	TGTGCCAGCAGCCCCGTGGGGGCTGGGAATCAGCCCCAGCATTTT	CASSPVGAGNQPQHF
TRBV5-5	TRBD1	-	16	TRBJ2-7	TGTGCCAGCAGCTCCCTCGTACGGGACAGCTCCTACGAGCAGTACTTC	CASSSLVRDSSYEQYF
TRBV29-1	TRBD1	-	11	TRBJ2-1	TGCAGCGTTTCAGGACAGGGAGAGCAGTTCTTC	CSVSGQGEQFF
TRBV7-2	-	-	14	TRBJ1-1	TGTGCCAGCAGCACTCCGAGGGTAGACACTGAAGCTTTCTTT	CASSTPRVDTEAFF
TRBV3-1/TRBV3-2	TRBD1	-	15	TRBJ1-5	TGTGCCAGCAGCCCCGGACAGGTAGGCAATCAGCCCCAGCATTTT	CASSPGQVGNQPQHF
TRBV27	-	-	16	TRBJ1-5	TGTGCCAGCAGTCCCCAGGGGATTAGTGGCAATCAGCCCCAGCATTTT	CASSPQGISGNQPQHF
TRBV14	-	few	15	TRBJ1-3	TGTGCCAGCAGCCGGGGGGGAATCTCTGGAAACACCATATATTTT	CASSRGGISGNTIYF
TRBV5-1	-	once	14	TRBJ1-4	TGCGCCAGCAGCCAAGACAGAAACAATGAAAAACTGTTTTTT	CASSQDRNNEKLFF
TRBV7-2	-	-	13	TRBJ2-1	TGTGCCAGCAGCTTCAACTCCTACAATGAGCAGTTCTTC	CASSFNSYNEQFF
TRBV12-5	TRBD1	-	15	TRBJ1-4	TGTGCTAGTGGTCCCCCGACAGGGGGCTCTGAAAAACTGTTTTTT	CASGPPTGGSEKLFF
TRBV24-1	-	-	13	TRBJ2-2	TGTGCCACCAGTCGACAGGACACCGGGGAGCTGTTTTTT	CATSRQDTGELFF
TRBV6-5	-	once	13	TRBJ1-5	TGTGCCAGCAGTAGGGGAAGGAATCAGCCCCAGCATTTT	CASSRGRNQPQHF
TRBV10-3	-	once	14	TRBJ1-5	TGTGCCATCAGGGGAGGGGGGATCAATCAGCCCCAGCATTTT	CAIRGGGINQPQHF
TRBV6-6	TRBD1	-	15	TRBJ2-3	TGTGCCAGCAGTTCGAACAGGGGCGGCACAGATACGCAGTATTTT	CASSSNRGGTDTQYF
TRBV7-2	-	-	14	TRBJ2-7	TGTGCCACCTCAAAGAGGGCGGACTCCTACGAGCAGTACTTC	CATSKRADSYEQYF
TRBV19	-	-	18	TRBJ2-6	TGTGCCAGTAGACCCCGCCGGCAGGCCCCCTCTGGGGCCAACGTCCTGACTTTC	CASRPRRQAPSGANVLTF
TRBV7-2	-	-	16	TRBJ1-6	TGTGCCAGCAACCCCGCGGCGGGAGCCTATAATTCACCCCTCCACTTT	CASNPAAGAYNSPLHF
TRBV6-6	-	-	14	TRBJ1-5	TGTGCCAGCAGTCCCAGCGGACGCAATCAGCCCCAGCATTTT	CASSPSGRNQPQHF
TRBV28	-	-	12	TRBJ1-2	TGTGCCAGCAATCGGGGTGGGGATGGCTACACCTTC	CASNRGGDGYTF
TRBV5-1	TRBD1	-	15	TRBJ2-7	TGCGCCAGCAGCTTGGCAGGGACAGAGCTCTACGAGCAGTACTTC	CASSLAGTELYEQYF
TRBV5-6	-	-	17	TRBJ1-3	TGTGCCAGCAGCTTGGTGATACAGGGTGGATCTGGAAACACCATATATTTT	CASSLVIQGGSGNTIYF